This entry concerns a single T cell receptor beta chain. The antigen is undetermined. The data originate from a study of metastatic and nonmetastatic thyroid tumors. Study at large: Samples came from malignant and benign thyroid patients, and repertoires were compared across blood and tumor or nodule tissue.

Authors' analysis steps: Variation in CDR3 across clinicopathological groups served as the basis for constructing a distant-metastasis classifier in papillary thyroid cancer. TCRdb reprocessed the PCR reads using MiXCR. TCRdb's processing, not the authors' own work, is the source of the V and J calls. The sample lists approximately 21,000 clones; 28% were seen once. Study-level results: TCR beta diversity was reportedly significantly higher in malignant thyroid tumors than benign nodules, in blood and tumor.

All patients were untreated before thyroid surgery. The sequencing input was tumor tissue. The clonotype comes from a male donor with papillary thyroid cancer or a benign thyroid nodule (not recorded which). Some clones in this sample may be carry-over from other donors' samples.

CDR3 residues: CASRWTGTSEKLFF. DNA of the CDR3: TGTGCCAGCAGATGGACAGGGACGAGTGAAAAACTGTTTTTT. V usage is TRBV6-1 and J usage is TRBJ1-4, with 8 bases fitting TRBD1. There are 14 residues in the CDR3. Unmatched junction bases numbered 7, after V lost 6 bases and J lost 7 bases. The germline V gene encodes CDR1 MNHNS and CDR2 SASEGT.